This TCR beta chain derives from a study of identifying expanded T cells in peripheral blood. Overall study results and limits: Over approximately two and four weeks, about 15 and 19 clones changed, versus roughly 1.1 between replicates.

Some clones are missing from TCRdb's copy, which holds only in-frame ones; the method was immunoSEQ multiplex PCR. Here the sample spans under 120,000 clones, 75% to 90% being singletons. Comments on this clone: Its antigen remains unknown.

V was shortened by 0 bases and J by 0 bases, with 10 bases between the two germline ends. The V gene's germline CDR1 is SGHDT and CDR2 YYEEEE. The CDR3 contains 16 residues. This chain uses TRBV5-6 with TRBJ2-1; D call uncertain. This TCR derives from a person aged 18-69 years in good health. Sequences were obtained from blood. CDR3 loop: CASSLAGEVSYNEQFF. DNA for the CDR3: TGTGCCAGCAGCTTGGCCGGTGAAGTCTCCTACAATGAGCAGTTCTTC.